This T cell receptor (beta chain) was profiled in a study of T-cell memory formation after mild COVID-19. The TCR alpha and TCR beta cDNA libraries, bearing sample barcodes and UMIs, were generated by 5'RACE using constant-segment primers. TCRdb recomputed calls from the 5' RACE reads with MiXCR, one row per CDR3 protein. Of around 120,000 distinct CDR3 sequences in the sample, more than 15% were seen once. The CDR3 spans 16 residues. Trimming took off 2 bases at V and 4 bases at J, with 19 bases between the two ends. Germline CDR1 and CDR2: SGHRS and YFSETQ. The V gene is TRBV5-1, the J gene TRBJ2-7; D might be TRBD1 (5 bases). The sample taken for sequencing was PBMCs or a T cell subset sorted from them (not recorded which). The clonotype originates from an adult woman who had mild COVID-19 (a few samples of this study predate the infection). Cell type and time point are not known. CDR3 in amino acids: CASSLTVQDTTYEQYF. CDR3 sequence (DNA): TGCGCCAGCAGCTTAACGGTTCAGGACACCACTTACGAGCAGTACTTC.